This T cell receptor (beta chain) was identified during a study of response to subunit inactivated influenza vaccine. TCRdb analysed the RT-PCR reads with MiXCR anew, one entry per CDR3 protein. The sample includes about 540,000 distinct CDR3 sequences, roughly 25% of them seen just once. Looked up from germline, CDR1 is SGHTA and CDR2 is FQGNSA. The CDR3 totals 15 residues. The ends were cut back, 4 bases at V and 9 bases at J, with 21 bases in the middle. This sample also appeared in a second study, on T cells expressing NK-cell markers. That study reports: Making the TCR beta cDNA relied on 5'RACE template switching with UMIs. The TCR beta repertoires originated in sorted CD3+CD56+NKG2C+, CD3+CD56+NKG2C- and CD3+CD56-NKG2C+ T cells. Dominant NKG2C+ clonotype frequencies of roughly 1.0-7.5% of CD8+ T cells were measured in over 5 donors. The same clonotypes also predominated in the CD3+CD56-NKG2C+ fraction of four donors. Specificity for HCMV among expanded NKG2C+ T cell clones was not established.

V usage is TRBV7-2 and J usage is TRBJ1-1; D gene ambiguous. The source of this sequence is a man aged 50-59 years who received an inactivated influenza vaccine. Specimen: CD4+ T cells sorted from PBMCs, collected 12 days after vaccination. The CDR3 coding sequence is TGTGCCAGCAGCTCTACGGTTACAGTAACTCAGAAAGCTTTCTTT. This gives the protein CASSSTVTVTQKAFF.